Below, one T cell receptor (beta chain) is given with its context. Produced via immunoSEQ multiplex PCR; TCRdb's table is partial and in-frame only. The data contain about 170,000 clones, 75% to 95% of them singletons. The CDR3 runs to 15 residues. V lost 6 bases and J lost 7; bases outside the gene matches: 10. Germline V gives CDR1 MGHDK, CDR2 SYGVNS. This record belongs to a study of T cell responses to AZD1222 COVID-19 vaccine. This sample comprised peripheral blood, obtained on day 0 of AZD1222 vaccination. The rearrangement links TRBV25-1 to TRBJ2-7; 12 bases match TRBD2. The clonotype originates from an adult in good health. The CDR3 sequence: CASSSTSGGPVEQYF. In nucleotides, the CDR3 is TGTGCCAGCAGCTCCACTAGCGGGGGGCCAGTGGAGCAGTACTTC.